A single sample gave rise to the 14 T cell receptor beta chains below, sequenced in a study of blood T cell repertoires in COVID-19 (dated by TCRdb to the early 2020s). The library came from the immunoSEQ multiplex PCR assay. Here the immuneACCESS table is served through TCRdb, limited to in-frame sequences with V and J called. Missing clones are a known gap in these copies; in checked studies unresolved V genes cover under half, and the rest lacks a known reason. This sample lists more than 65,000 clones; roughly 80% were detected once. The ten largest account for around 9.6% of the sample. The specimen sequenced was peripheral blood. These receptors were collected from an elderly woman with acute or convalescent COVID-19.

This clone came up a few times. The chain uses TRBV5-1 and TRBJ2-7; 7 nucleotides line up with TRBD1. CDR1 SGHRS and CDR2 YFSETQ come from the germline V gene. Losses at the gene ends were 4 bases for V and 3 bases for J; bases not matched to a gene: 7. The CDR3 runs to 14 residues. CDR3 sequence: CASSPGQVNYEQYF. Here the CDR3 DNA reads TGCGCCAGCAGCCCCGGACAGGTTAACTACGAGCAGTACTTC.

The chain is built from TRBV7-2 and TRBJ1-2; D perhaps matches TRBD1 (5 bases). The CDR3 is 13 residues long. The V end lost 5 bases, the J end lost 4 bases, and 11 bases lay between the germline ends. CDR1 and CDR2 (germline): SGHTA, FQGNSA. The DNA for the CDR3 is TGTGCCAGCAGCCCTCGACAGAGCTATGGCTACACCTTC. Amino acids: CASSPRQSYGYTF. Using reference TRBV7-2 and TRBJ1-2 for the parts outside the CDR3, the full variable domain is GAGVSQSPSNKVTEKGKDVELRCDPISGHTALYWYRQSLGQGLEFLIYFQGNSAPDKSGLPSDRFSAERTGGSVSTLTIQRTQQEDSAVYLCASSPRQSYGYTFGSGTRLTVV.

The chain employs TRBV6-5 and TRBJ2-7, with D perhaps matching TRBD2 (5 bases). V was shortened by 7 bases and J by 5 bases, with 18 bases between the two germline ends. The CDR3 has 14 amino acids. Germline V CDR1 and CDR2: MNHEY, SVGAGI. The CDR3 region is CASNQDSKSDEQYF. CDR3 in DNA: TGTGCCAGCAACCAGGACTCCAAGAGCGACGAGCAGTACTTC.

This chain uses TRBV18 with TRBJ1-3; TRBD1 agrees at 11 bases. CDR3 length: 18 residues. The trim removed 2 bases at V and 2 bases at J, leaving 8 bases unmatched. Germline V gene sequence: CDR1 KGHSH, CDR2 LQKENI. The CDR3, as DNA: TGTGCCAGCTCACCAAAGAGACCGGGACAGGGGGCTGGAAACACCATATATTTT. As protein: CASSPKRPGQGAGNTIYF.

This chain connects TRBV30 to TRBJ1-2; D may be TRBD1 (5 bases). CDR3 size: 13 residues. The germline gives CDR1 GTSNPN, CDR2 SVGIG (reference sequence). Trimming cost V 1 base and J 2 bases, with 8 bases left between them. CDR3: CAWSDKGNYGYTF. The CDR3 DNA is TGTGCCTGGAGTGACAAGGGGAACTATGGCTACACCTTC.

The chain links TRBV3-1 (or the pseudogene TRBV3-2) to TRBJ1-1; D is undetermined. This CDR3 comprises 16 residues. Trimming cost V 3 bases and J 0 bases, with 14 bases left between them. The germline gives CDR1 LGHDT, CDR2 YNNKEL (reference sequence). The CDR3 loop is CASSQRTRIMNTEAFF. As DNA, the CDR3 is TGTGCCAGCAGCCAGAGAACCCGTATTATGAACACTGAAGCTTTCTTT.

The chain combines TRBV9 with TRBJ2-1; 10 nucleotides line up with TRBD2. The CDR3 consists of 17 residues. The germline V gene encodes CDR1 SGDLS and CDR2 YYNGEE. Trimming took 3 bases from V and 5 from J; bases not matched to a gene: 11. In nucleotides, the CDR3 is TGTGCCAGCAGCGCCATTGGGACTAGCGCAACTCACAATGAGCAGTTCTTC. Translated, it gives CASSAIGTSATHNEQFF.

This clone has more than one count but fewer than ten. The chain has TRBV27 and TRBJ1-6, with D unresolved. The CDR3 covers 13 residues. Trimming cost V 6 bases and J 6 bases, with 9 bases left between them. Germline assignment: CDR1 MNHEY and CDR2 SMNVEV (reference sequence). CDR3 nucleotide sequence: TGTGCCAGCAGCCGACTCGTTAATTCACCCCTCCACTTT. Translation: CASSRLVNSPLHF.

The sample holds a few counts of this clone. The chain has TRBV2 and TRBJ1-2, with 7 bases matching TRBD1. The trim removed 5 bases at V and 4 bases at J, leaving 7 bases unmatched. This CDR3 is 14 amino acids long. Germline V lookup: CDR1 SNHLY, CDR2 FYNNEI. The DNA of the CDR3 is TGTGCCAGCAGTCTGGGACAGCAGATCTATGGCTACACCTTC. Protein product: CASSLGQQIYGYTF.

The rearrangement joins TRBV3-1 (or the pseudogene TRBV3-2) to TRBJ1-2; TRBD1 matches 8 bases. V lost 4 bases to trimming and J lost 3 bases; unmatched junction nucleotides: 7. This CDR3 comprises 15 residues. Germline values: CDR1 LGHDT, CDR2 YNNKEL (reference sequence). This CDR3 is CASSRINRGDYGYTF. CDR3 nucleotide sequence: TGTGCCAGCAGCCGAATTAACAGGGGGGACTATGGCTACACCTTC.

The V and J genes are TRBV10-1 and TRBJ1-5; D uncertain. The germline gives CDR1 WNHNN, CDR2 SYGVQD (reference sequence). Trimming left V 0 bases short and J 8 bases short, with 14 bases between. This CDR3 comprises 15 residues. The CDR3, as DNA: TGCGCCAGCAGTGAGTCGAGAGACGGGGTAGAGCCCCAGCATTTT. This gives the protein CASSESRDGVEPQHF.

V usage is TRBV5-4 and J usage is TRBJ2-3; a weak D match, TRBD1 (6 bases). Germline values: CDR1 SGHNT, CDR2 YYREEE (reference sequence). The CDR3 extends over 18 amino acids. V was pared by 0 bases and J by 4 bases, with 21 bases between. As DNA, the CDR3 is TGTGCCAGCAGCTTGGAGGGTTCCCGGGACATATTTTCAGATACGCAGTATTTT. It specifies CASSLEGSRDIFSDTQYF.

The rearrangement uses TRBV7-9 and TRBJ2-5, with 15 bases that match TRBD2. This CDR3 region has 18 residues. Germline loops: CDR1 SEHNR, CDR2 FQNEAQ (reference sequence). Germline trimming cut 5 bases from V and 6 bases from J; bases unmatched to any gene: 13. The CDR3 DNA reads as TGTGCCAGCAGCCAAGAGGGACTAGCGGGGGGCAGGGGGCAGACCCAGTACTTC. Its translation is CASSQEGLAGGRGQTQYF.

The chain carries TRBV5-4 and TRBJ1-6; TRBD1 matches at 9 bases. The CDR3 totals 14 residues. The germline gives CDR1 SGHNT, CDR2 YYREEE (reference sequence). V shed 3 bases, J shed 7 bases, and the junction held 2 bases outside the gene matches. The CDR3 reads CASSSGQGNSPLHF. The CDR3 DNA reads as TGTGCCAGCAGCTCGGGACAGGGAAATTCACCCCTCCACTTT.